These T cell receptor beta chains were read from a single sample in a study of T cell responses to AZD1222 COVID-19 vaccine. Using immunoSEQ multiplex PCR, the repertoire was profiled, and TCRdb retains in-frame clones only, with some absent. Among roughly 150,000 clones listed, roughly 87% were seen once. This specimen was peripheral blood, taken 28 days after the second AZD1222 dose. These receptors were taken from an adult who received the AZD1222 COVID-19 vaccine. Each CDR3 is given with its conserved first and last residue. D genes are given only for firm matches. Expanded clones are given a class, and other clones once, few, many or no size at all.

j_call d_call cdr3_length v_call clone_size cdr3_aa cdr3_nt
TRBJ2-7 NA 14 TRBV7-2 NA CASSPDMGPYEQYF TGTGCCAGCAGCCCGGATATGGGACCATACGAGCAGTACTTC
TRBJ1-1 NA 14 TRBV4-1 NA CASSQVEMNTEAFF TGCGCCAGCAGCCAAGTAGAGATGAACACTGAAGCTTTCTTT
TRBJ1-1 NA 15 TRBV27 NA CASSFPTTDNTEAFF TGTGCCAGCAGCTTCCCGACGACAGACAACACTGAAGCTTTCTTT
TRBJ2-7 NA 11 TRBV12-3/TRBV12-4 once CASSFRGEQYF TGTGCCAGCAGTTTTAGGGGCGAGCAGTACTTC
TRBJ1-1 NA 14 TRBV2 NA CASSRQTLNTEAFF TGTGCCAGCAGTAGACAGACTTTGAACACTGAAGCTTTCTTT
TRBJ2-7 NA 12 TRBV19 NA CASSIGGYEQYF TGTGCCAGTAGTATAGGCGGCTACGAGCAGTACTTC
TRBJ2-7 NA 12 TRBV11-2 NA CASSLAALEQYF TGTGCCAGCAGCTTAGCGGCCTTAGAGCAGTACTTC
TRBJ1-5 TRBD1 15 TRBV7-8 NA CASSVGTGGGQPQHF TGTGCCAGCAGCGTAGGGACAGGTGGCGGTCAGCCCCAGCATTTT
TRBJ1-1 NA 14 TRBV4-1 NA CASSLGPTNTEAFF TGCGCCAGCAGCCTTGGACCGACGAACACTGAAGCTTTCTTT
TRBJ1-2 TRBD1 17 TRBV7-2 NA CASSLASLTGANVGYTF TGTGCCAGCAGCTTAGCATCATTGACAGGGGCGAACGTTGGCTACACCTTC
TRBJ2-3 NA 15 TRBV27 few CASSFGLAGTDTQYF TGTGCCAGCAGTTTTGGGCTAGCCGGCACAGATACGCAGTATTTT
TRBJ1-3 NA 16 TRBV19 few CASTPRRAHSGNTIYF TGTGCCAGTACCCCCAGACGGGCTCACTCTGGAAACACCATATATTTT